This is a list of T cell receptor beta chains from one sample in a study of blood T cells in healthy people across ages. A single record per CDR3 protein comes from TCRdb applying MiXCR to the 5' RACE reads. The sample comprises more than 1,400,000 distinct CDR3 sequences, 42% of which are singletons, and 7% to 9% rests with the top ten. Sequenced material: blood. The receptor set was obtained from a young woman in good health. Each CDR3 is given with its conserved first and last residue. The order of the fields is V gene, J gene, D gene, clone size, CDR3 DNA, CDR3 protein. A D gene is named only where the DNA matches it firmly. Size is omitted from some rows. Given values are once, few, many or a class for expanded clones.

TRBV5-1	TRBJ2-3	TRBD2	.	TGCGCCAGCAGTCTAGCGGGGGGCCACACAGATACGCAGTATTTT	CASSLAGGHTDTQYF
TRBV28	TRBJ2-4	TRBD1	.	TGTGCCATCAAACAGGGGGCAAGGAACATTCAGTACTTC	CAIKQGARNIQYF
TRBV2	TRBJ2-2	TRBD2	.	TGTGCCAGCAGCCCCTTTGGTAGCGGGAGTGGCGGGGAGCTGTTTTTT	CASSPFGSGSGGELFF
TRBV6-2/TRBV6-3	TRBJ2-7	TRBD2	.	TGTGCCAGCAGTTACCCCTGGCGGGAGGGCGCCTACGAGCAGTACTTC	CASSYPWREGAYEQYF
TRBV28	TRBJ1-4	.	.	TGTGCCAGCCAGCTGTCGGAGGAGAATGAAAAACTGTTTTTT	CASQLSEENEKLFF
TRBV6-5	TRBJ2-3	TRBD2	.	TGTGCCAGCAGTTACCGCGCGGGGGTAACAGATACGCAGTATTTT	CASSYRAGVTDTQYF
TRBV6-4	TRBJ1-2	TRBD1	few	TGTGCCAGCAGTGCCCGGACAGGGGGCAACTATGGCTACACCTTC	CASSARTGGNYGYTF
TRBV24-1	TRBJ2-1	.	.	TGTGCCACCAGTGACCCCTATAGTGCTGAGCAGTTCTTC	CATSDPYSAEQFF
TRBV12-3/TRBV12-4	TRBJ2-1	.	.	TGTGCCAGCAGTTTGACTATGGGCAGGGGCAATGAGCAGTTCTTC	CASSLTMGRGNEQFF
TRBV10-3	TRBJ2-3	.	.	TGTGCCATCAGTGAGAACCTACCTTGGGGGGGGGCCACGGATACGCAGTATTTT	CAISENLPWGGATDTQYF
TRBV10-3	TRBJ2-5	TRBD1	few	TGTGCCATCAGCGAGGGGACAGGGATGGGAGAGACCCAGTACTTC	CAISEGTGMGETQYF
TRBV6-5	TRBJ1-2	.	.	TGTGCCAGCAGTTACTCGCTCCTGCGTGGCTACACCTTC	CASSYSLLRGYTF
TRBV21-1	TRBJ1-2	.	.	TGTGCCAGCAGCAACGGCCCGGATGGCAGTCTCTATGGCTACACCTTC	CASSNGPDGSLYGYTF
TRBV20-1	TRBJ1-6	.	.	TGCAGTGCTAGAGTCGACTATAATTCACCCCTCCACTTT	CSARVDYNSPLHF
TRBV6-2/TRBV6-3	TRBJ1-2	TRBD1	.	TGTGCCAGCAGTTACACCACAGGGGGCAGTGGCTATGGCTACACCTTC	CASSYTTGGSGYGYTF
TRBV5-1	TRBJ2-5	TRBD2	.	TGCGCCAGCAGCTCTACCGGGGGGACCACAGAGACCCAGTACTTC	CASSSTGGTTETQYF
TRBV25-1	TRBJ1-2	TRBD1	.	TGTGCCAGCACCCCCGGACAGGGAAAGTCTGGCTACACCTTC	CASTPGQGKSGYTF
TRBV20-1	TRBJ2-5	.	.	TGCAGTGCTAGAGGCTGGGCAGTCCAAGAGACCCAGTACTTC	CSARGWAVQETQYF
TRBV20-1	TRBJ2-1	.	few	TGCAGTGCTAGACCCCCGACGGCGGAGCAGTTCTTC	CSARPPTAEQFF
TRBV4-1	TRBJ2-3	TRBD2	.	TGCGCCAGCAGAAAAGTAGCGGGAGGGACGATGGATACGCAGTATTTT	CASRKVAGGTMDTQYF
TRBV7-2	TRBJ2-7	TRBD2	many	TGTGCCAGCAGCCCCCGGACTAGTCGGTACGAGCAGTACTTC	CASSPRTSRYEQYF
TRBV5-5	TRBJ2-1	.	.	TGTGCCAGCAGTCTGACCCTCTCCGAGCAGTTCTTC	CASSLTLSEQFF
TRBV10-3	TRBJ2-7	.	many	TGTGCCATGCGTGGACAGCCGACCTACGAGCAGTACTTC	CAMRGQPTYEQYF
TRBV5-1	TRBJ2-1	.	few	TGCGCCAGCAGCTTGGAGGGGGGGACGACTGAGCAGTTCTTC	CASSLEGGTTEQFF
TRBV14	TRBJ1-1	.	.	TGTGCCAGCAGCCAGGAGTTTAACACTGAAGCTTTCTTT	CASSQEFNTEAFF
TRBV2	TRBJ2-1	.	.	TGTGCCAGCAGTGAGTCCGAGTACAATGAGCAGTTCTTC	CASSESEYNEQFF
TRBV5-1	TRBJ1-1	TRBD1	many	TGTGCCAGCAGTTTGACCGGGACAGGGGGCACTGAAGCTTTCTTT	CASSLTGTGGTEAFF
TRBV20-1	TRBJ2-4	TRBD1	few	TGCAGCGGACAGGGACAAAACATTCAGTACTTC	CSGQGQNIQYF
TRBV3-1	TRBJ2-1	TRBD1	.	TGTGCCAGCAGCCCCGGACAGGGAAGGTCCAATGAGCAGTTCTTC	CASSPGQGRSNEQFF
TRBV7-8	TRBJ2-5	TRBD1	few	TGTGCCAGCAGCTTAGAGGGACAGGGTGTTAGGGATGAGCAGTACTTC	CASSLEGQGVRDEQYF
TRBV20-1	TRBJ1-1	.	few	TGCAGTGCTAGGTTGAACACTGAAGCTTTCTTT	CSARLNTEAFF
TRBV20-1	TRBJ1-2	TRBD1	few	TGCAGTGCCGTGCCATCGGGACAGGGATTTTCTGGCTACACCTTC	CSAVPSGQGFSGYTF
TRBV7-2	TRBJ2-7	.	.	TGTGCCAGCAGCTATGCCCAAGGTGGCGAGCAGTACTTC	CASSYAQGGEQYF
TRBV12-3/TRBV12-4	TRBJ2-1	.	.	TGTGCCAGCAGTTTTATGGAGGACAATGAGCAGTTCTTC	CASSFMEDNEQFF
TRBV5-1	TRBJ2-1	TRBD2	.	TGCGCCAGCAGCTTGCTTCCTAGCGGGGACGGAGAGCAGTTCTTC	CASSLLPSGDGEQFF
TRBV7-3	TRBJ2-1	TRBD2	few	TGTGCCAGCAGCTTAAGCCGGGAGGATGAGCAGTTCTTC	CASSLSREDEQFF
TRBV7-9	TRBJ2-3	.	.	TGTGCCAGCAGCTTATTTGTACAGCCGGCAGATACGCAGTATTTT	CASSLFVQPADTQYF
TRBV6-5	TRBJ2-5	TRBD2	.	TGTGCCAGCAGTCTATGGGGGCTAGCGGGATTAGAGACCCAGTACTTC	CASSLWGLAGLETQYF
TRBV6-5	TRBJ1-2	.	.	TGTGCCAGCAGTTTCGACATTGGAAATGGCTACACCTTC	CASSFDIGNGYTF
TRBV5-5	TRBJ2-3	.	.	TGTGCCAGCAGGGGACTTGGCACAGATACGCAGTATTTT	CASRGLGTDTQYF
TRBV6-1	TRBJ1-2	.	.	TGTGCCAGCAGTCCCCTACTCGAGGGCGCAAGCCCAAACTATGGCTACACCTTC	CASSPLLEGASPNYGYTF
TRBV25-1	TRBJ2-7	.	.	TGTGCCAGCAGTGACCACGGACAGTGGAAATGTGGGCAGTACTTC	CASSDHGQWKCGQYF
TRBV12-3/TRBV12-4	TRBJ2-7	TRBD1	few	TGTGCCAGCAGTTTCTGGGACAGAAGCTACGAGCAGTACTTC	CASSFWDRSYEQYF
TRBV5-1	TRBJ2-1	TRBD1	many	TGCGCCAGCAGCCGGGACAGCTCCTACAATGAGCAGTTCTTC	CASSRDSSYNEQFF
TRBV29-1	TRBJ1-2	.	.	TGCAGCGTTGCAGGCTATGGCTACACCTTC	CSVAGYGYTF
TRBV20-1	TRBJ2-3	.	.	TGCAGTGCTAGCCCCCCCGGGACTCCATATACGCAGTATTTT	CSASPPGTPYTQYF
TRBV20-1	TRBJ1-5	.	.	TGCGGTGCTAGAGAAGATGATCAGCCCCAGCATTTT	CGAREDDQPQHF
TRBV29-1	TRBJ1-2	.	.	TGCAGCGTTGACCGGGGGGACGGCTACACCTTC	CSVDRGDGYTF
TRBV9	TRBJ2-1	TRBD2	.	TGTGCCAGCAGCGTACGGGCTAGCGGGGGGGCGGATAATGTGCAGTTCTTC	CASSVRASGGADNVQFF
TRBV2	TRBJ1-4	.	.	TGTGCCAGCAGTGATTTCGGAAGTAATGAAAGACTGTTTTTT	CASSDFGSNERLFF
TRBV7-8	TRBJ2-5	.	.	TGTGCCAGCAGCTTAGATTTCGGGACAGAGACCCAGTACTTC	CASSLDFGTETQYF